This TCR beta chain is from a study of identical twins. General study results and limits: Sharing of beta out-of-frame sequences by twins showed a weaker excess. When twins shared out-of-frame alpha sequences, those sequences had excess low generation probability. Zero-insertion analyses might be partly confounded by invariant T cells like MAIT and iNKT.

All of the donors were Caucasians in good health. This clonotype was seen a few times. Its target is unknown. One entry per CDR3 protein, called by TCRdb with MiXCR from the 5' RACE reads. The table records 300,000 to 350,000 distinct CDR3 sequences, about 12% of them present only once. The germline V and J ends were trimmed by 4 bases and 1 base, with 11 bases remaining between them. There are 15 residues in the CDR3. The germline V gene has CDR1 MGHRA and CDR2 YSYEKL. The sample was also reused in another study, on yellow fever vaccine responses in identical twins.

Sequencing used CD8+ T cells sorted from blood. This receptor was obtained from a woman aged 18 to 35 in good health. The V call is TRBV4-1, the J call TRBJ2-1; D unclear. CDR3 in amino acids: CASSLDPPSYNEQFF. The CDR3 coding sequence is TGCGCCAGCAGCCTGGACCCCCCTTCCTACAATGAGCAGTTCTTC.